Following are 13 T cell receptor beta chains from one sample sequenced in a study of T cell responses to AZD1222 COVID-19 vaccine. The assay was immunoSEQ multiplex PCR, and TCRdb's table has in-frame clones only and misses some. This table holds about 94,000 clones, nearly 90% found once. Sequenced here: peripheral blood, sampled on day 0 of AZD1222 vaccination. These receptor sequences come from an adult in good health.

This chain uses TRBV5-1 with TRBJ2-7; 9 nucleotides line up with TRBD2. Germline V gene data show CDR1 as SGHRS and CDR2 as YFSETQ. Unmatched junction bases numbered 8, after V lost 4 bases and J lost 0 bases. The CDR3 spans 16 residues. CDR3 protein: CASSQNSGGSSYEQYF. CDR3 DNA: TGCGCCAGCAGCCAGAATAGCGGGGGCTCCTCCTACGAGCAGTACTTC.

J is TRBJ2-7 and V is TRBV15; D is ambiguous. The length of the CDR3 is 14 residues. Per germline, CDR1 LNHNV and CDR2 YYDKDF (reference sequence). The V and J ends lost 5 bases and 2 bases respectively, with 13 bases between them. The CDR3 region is CATSSPISTYEQYF. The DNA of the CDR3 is TGTGCCACCAGCTCACCCATTTCCACCTACGAGCAGTACTTC.

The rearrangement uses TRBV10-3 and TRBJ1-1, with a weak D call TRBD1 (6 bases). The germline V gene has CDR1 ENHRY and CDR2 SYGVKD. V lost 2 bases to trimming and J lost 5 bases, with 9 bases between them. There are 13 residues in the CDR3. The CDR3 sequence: CAISERQGTEAFF. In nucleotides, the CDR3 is TGTGCCATCAGTGAGAGGCAGGGGACTGAAGCTTTCTTT.

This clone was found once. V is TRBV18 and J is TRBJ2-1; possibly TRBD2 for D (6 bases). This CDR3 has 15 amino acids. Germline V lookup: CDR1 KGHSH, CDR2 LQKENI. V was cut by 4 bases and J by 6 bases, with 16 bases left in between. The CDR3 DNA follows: TGTGCCAGCTCACAGGGTGGAGCGGGTACCAATGAGCAGTTCTTC. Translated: CASSQGGAGTNEQFF.

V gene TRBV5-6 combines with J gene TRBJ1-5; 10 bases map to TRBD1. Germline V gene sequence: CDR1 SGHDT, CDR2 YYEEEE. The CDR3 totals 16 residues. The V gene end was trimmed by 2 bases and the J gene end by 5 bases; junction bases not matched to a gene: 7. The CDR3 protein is CASSFGTGVGYQPQHF. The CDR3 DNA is TGTGCCAGCAGCTTTGGGACAGGGGTAGGATATCAGCCCCAGCATTTT.

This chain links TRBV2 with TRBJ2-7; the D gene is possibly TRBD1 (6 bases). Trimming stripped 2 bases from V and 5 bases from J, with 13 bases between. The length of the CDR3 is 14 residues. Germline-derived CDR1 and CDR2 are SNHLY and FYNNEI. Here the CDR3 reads CASSELRGFDEQYF. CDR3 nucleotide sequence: TGTGCCAGCAGTGAACTTAGGGGGTTCGACGAGCAGTACTTC.

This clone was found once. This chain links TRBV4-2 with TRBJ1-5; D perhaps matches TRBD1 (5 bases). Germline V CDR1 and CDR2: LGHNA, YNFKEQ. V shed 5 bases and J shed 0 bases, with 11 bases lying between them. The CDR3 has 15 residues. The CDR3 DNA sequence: TGTGCCAGCAGCATTACGAGGGGTAGCAATCAGCCCCAGCATTTT. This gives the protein CASSITRGSNQPQHF.

This chain's CDR3 is CASSERLEQYF. CDR3 in DNA: TGTGCCAGCAGTGAAAGGCTCGAGCAGTACTTC. The genes are TRBV6-1 and TRBJ2-7; D remains ambiguous. The length of the CDR3 is 11 residues. Germline-derived CDR1 and CDR2 are MNHNS and SASEGT. Trimming took 2 bases from V and 6 from J, leaving 5 bases between them.

CDR3 amino acids: CASSRTSGGAVGELFF. The DNA for the CDR3 is TGTGCCAGCAGCCGCACTAGCGGGGGGGCCGTCGGGGAGCTGTTTTTT. The V call is TRBV3-1 (or the pseudogene TRBV3-2), the J call TRBJ2-2, with 13 bases that match TRBD2. Germline lookup yields CDR1 LGHDT and CDR2 YNNKEL (reference sequence). This CDR3 is 16 amino acids long. The junction had 6 bases not matched to a gene; V was cut back by 4 bases and J by 7 bases.

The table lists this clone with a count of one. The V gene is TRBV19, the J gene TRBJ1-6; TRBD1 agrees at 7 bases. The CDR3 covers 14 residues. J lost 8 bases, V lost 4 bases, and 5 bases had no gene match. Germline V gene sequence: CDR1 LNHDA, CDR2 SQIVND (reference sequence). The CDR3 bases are TGTGCCAGTAGTACGACAGGGAGGGATTCACCCCTCCACTTT. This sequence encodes CASSTTGRDSPLHF.

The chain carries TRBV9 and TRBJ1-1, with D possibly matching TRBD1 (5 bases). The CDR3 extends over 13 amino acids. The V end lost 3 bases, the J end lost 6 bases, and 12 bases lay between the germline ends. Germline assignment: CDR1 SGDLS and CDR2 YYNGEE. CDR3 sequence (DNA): TGTGCCAGCAGCGATCCGGGACGACCTGAAGCTTTCTTT. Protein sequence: CASSDPGRPEAFF.

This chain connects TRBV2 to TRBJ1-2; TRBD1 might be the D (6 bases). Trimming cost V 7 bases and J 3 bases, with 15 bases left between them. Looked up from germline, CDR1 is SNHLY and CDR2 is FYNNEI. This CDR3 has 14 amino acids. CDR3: CASKGDTEHYGYTF. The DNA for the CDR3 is TGTGCCAGCAAAGGGGACACCGAACACTATGGCTACACCTTC.

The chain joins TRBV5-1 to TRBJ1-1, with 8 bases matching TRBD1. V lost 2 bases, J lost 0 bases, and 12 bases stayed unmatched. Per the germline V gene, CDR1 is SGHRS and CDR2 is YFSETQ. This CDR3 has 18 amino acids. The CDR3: CASSFSIFGQGLNTEAFF. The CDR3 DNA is TGCGCCAGCAGCTTTTCGATCTTTGGACAGGGCCTGAACACTGAAGCTTTCTTT.